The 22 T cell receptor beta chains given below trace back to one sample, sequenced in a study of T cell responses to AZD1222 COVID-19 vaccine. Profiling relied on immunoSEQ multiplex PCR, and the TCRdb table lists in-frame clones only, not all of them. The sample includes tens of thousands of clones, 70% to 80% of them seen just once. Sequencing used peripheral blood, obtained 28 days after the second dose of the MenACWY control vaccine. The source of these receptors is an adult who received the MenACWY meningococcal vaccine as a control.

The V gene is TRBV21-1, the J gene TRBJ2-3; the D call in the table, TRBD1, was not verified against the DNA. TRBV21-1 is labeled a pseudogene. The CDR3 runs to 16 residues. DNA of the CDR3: TGTGCCAACCCATTACGGACAGGGCACACCACAGATACGCAGTATTTT. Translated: CANPLRTGHTTDTQYF.

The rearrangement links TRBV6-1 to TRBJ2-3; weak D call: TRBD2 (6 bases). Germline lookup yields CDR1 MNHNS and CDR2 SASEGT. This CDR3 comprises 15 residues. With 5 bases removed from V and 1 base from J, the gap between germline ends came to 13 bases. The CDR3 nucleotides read TGTGCCAGCAGTTCTCTAGCGTTTGGCACAGATACGCAGTATTTT. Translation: CASSSLAFGTDTQYF.

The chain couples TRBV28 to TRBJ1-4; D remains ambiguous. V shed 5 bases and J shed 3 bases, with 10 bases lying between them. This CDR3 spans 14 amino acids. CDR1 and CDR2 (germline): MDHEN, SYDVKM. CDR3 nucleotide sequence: TGTGCCAGCAGTCTATTTCAGGCTAATGAAAAACTGTTTTTT. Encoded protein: CASSLFQANEKLFF.

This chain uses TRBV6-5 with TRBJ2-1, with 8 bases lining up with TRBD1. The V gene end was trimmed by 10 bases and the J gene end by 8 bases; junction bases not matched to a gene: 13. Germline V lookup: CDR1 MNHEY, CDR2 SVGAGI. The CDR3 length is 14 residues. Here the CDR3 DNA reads TGTGCCACTAACCGACAGGGGCCTGGGGATGAGCAGTTCTTC. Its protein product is CATNRQGPGDEQFF.

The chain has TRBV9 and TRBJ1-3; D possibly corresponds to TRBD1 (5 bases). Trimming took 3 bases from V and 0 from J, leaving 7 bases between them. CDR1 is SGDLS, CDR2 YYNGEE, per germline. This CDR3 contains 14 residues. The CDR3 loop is CASSDRHSGNTIYF. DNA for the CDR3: TGTGCCAGCAGCGACAGGCACTCTGGAAACACCATATATTTT.

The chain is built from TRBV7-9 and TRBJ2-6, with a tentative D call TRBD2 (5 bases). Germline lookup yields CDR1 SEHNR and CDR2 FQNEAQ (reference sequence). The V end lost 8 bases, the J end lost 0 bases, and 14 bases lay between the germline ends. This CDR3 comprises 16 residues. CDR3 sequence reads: CASSRAGSSGANVLTF. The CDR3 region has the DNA TGTGCCAGCTCCCGGGCGGGCTCCTCTGGGGCCAACGTCCTGACTTTC.

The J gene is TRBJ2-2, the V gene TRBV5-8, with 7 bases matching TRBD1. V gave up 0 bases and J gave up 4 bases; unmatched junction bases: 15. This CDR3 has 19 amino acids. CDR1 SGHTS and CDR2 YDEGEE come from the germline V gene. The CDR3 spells CASSLAGTAGPPTTGELFF. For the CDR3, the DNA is TGTGCCAGCAGCTTGGCGGGGACAGCCGGCCCCCCGACCACCGGGGAGCTGTTTTTT. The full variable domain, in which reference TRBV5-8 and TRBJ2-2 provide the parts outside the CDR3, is EAGVTQSPTHLIKTRGQQATLRCSPISGHTSVYWYQQALGLGLQFLLWYDEGEERNRGNFPPRFSGRQFPNYSSELNVNALELEDSALYLCASSLAGTAGPPTTGELFFGEGSRLTVL.

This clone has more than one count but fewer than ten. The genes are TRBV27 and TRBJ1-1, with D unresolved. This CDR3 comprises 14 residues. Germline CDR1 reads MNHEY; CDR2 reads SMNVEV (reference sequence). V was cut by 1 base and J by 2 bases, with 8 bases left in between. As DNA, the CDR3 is TGTGCCAGCAGTTTATACGGGCCAAACACTGAAGCTTTCTTT. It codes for CASSLYGPNTEAFF.

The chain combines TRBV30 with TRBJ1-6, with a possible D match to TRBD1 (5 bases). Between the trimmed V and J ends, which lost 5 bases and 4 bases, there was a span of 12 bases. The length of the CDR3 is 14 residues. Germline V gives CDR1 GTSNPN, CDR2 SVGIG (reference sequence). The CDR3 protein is CAWAVGRYNSPLHF. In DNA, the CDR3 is TGTGCCTGGGCCGTGGGGCGGTATAATTCACCCCTCCACTTT.

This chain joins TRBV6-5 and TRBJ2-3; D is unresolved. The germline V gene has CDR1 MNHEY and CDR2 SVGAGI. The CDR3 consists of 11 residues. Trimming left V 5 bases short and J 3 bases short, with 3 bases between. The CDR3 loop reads CASSRTDTQYF. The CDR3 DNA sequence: TGTGCCAGCAGTAGGACAGATACGCAGTATTTT.

The CDR3 spells CASSRELAGDNEQFF. In DNA, the CDR3 is TGTGCCAGCAGCAGGGAACTAGCGGGAGATAATGAGCAGTTCTTC. This sequence joins TRBV5-4 and TRBJ2-1, with 11 bases aligning to TRBD2. Germline CDR1 is SGHNT and CDR2 is YYREEE (reference sequence). There are 15 residues in the CDR3. V lost 4 bases and J lost 7; bases outside the gene matches: 7.

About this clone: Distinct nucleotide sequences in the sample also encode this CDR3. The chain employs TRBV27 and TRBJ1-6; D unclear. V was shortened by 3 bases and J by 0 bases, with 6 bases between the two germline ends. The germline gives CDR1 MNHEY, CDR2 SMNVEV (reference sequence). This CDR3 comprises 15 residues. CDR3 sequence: CASSLSGSYNSPLHF. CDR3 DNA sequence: TGTGCCAGCAGTTTGAGTGGCTCCTATAATTCACCCCTCCACTTT.

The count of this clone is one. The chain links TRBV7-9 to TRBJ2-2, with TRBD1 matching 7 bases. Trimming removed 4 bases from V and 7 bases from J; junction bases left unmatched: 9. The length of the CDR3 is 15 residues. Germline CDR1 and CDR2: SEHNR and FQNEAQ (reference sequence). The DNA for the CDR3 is TGTGCCAGCAGCTCGACAGGGACGAGGGTCGGGGAGCTGTTTTTT. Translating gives CASSSTGTRVGELFF.

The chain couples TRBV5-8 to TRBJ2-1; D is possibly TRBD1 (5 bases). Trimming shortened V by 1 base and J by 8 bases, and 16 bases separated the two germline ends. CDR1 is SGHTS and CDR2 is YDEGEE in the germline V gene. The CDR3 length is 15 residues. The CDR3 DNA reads TGTGCCAGCAGCTTGAAAGGGCTAGAAGGGGATGAGCAGTTCTTC. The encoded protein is CASSLKGLEGDEQFF.

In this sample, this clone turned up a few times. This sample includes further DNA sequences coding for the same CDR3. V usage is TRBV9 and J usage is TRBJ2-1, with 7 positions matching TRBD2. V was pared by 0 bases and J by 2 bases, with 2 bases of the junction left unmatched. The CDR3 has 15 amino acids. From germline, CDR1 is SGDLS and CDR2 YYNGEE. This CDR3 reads CASSVGAGAYNEQFF. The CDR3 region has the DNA TGTGCCAGCAGCGTAGGCGCGGGGGCCTACAATGAGCAGTTCTTC.

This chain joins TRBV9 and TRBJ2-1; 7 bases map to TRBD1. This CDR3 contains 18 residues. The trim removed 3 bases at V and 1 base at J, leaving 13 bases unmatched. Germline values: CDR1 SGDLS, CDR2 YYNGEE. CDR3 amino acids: CASSGARVGTESYNEQFF. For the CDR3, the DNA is TGTGCCAGCAGCGGTGCGCGGGTGGGGACAGAATCCTACAATGAGCAGTTCTTC.

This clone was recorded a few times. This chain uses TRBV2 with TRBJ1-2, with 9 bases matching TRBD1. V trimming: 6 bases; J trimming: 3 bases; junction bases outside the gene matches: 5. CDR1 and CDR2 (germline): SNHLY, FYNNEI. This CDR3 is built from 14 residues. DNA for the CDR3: TGTGCCAGCAGGCTAAGGACAGGGGACTATGGCTACACCTTC. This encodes CASRLRTGDYGYTF. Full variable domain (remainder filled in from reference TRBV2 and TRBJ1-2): EPEVTQTPSHQVTQMGQEVILRCVPISNHLYFYWYRQILGQKVEFLVSFYNNEISEKSEIFDDQFSVERPDGSNFTLKIRSTKLEDSAMYFCASRLRTGDYGYTFGSGTRLTVV.

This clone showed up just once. The CDR3 sequence: CASSYGGAKNIQYF. The CDR3 DNA is TGTGCCAGCAGTTACGGGGGTGCCAAAAACATTCAGTACTTC. V and J are TRBV6-2 or TRBV6-3 and TRBJ2-4, with D perhaps given as TRBD1 or TRBD2 (5 bases each). The CDR3 covers 14 residues. The ends were cut back, 2 bases at V and 1 base at J, with 6 bases in the middle. The V gene's germline CDR1 is MNHEY and CDR2 SVGEGT.

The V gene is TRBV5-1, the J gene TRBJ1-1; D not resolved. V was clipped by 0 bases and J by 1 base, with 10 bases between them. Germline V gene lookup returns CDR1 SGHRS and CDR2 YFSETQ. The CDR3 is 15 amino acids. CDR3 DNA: TGCGCCAGCAGCTTGGCCGGAGCTAGGAACACTGAAGCTTTCTTT. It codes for CASSLAGARNTEAFF. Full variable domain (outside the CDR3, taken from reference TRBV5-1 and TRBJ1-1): KAGVTQTPRYLIKTRGQQVTLSCSPISGHRSVSWYQQTPGQGLQFLFEYFSETQRNKGNFPGRFSGRQFSNSRSEMNVSTLELGDSALYLCASSLAGARNTEAFFGQGTRLTVV.

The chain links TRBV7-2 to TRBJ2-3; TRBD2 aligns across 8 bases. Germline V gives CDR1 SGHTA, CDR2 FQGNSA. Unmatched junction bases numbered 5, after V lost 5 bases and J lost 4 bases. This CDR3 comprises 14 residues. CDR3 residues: CASSRGGTSDTQYF. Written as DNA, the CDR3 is TGTGCCAGCAGCCGCGGGGGGACCTCAGATACGCAGTATTTT. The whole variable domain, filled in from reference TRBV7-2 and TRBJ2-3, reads GAGVSQSPSNKVTEKGKDVELRCDPISGHTALYWYRQSLGQGLEFLIYFQGNSAPDKSGLPSDRFSAERTGGSVSTLTIQRTQQEDSAVYLCASSRGGTSDTQYFGPGTRLTVL.

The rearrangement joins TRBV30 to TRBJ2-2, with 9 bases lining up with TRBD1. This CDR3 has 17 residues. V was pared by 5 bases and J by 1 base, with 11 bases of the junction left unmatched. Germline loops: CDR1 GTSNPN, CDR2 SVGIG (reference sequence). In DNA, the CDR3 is TGTGCCTGGCTCACAAGGCCGGGACAGGGGAACACCGGGGAGCTGTTTTTT. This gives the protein CAWLTRPGQGNTGELFF. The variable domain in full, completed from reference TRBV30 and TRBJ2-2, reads SQTIHQWPATLVQPVGSPLSLECTVEGTSNPNLYWYRQAAGRGLQLLFYSVGIGQISSEVPQNLSASRPQDRQFILSSKKLLLSDSGFYLCAWLTRPGQGNTGELFFGEGSRLTVL.

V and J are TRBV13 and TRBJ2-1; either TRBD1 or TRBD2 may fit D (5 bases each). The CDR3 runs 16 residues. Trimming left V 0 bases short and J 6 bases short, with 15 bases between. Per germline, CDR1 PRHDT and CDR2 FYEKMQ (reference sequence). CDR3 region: CASSLGRAYGGNEQFF. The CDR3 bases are TGTGCCAGCAGCTTAGGAAGGGCCTATGGGGGCAATGAGCAGTTCTTC.